The 14 T cell receptor beta chains presented below share a single source sample, sequenced in a study of spatial heterogeneity in lung cancer. Time point of the sample: sample taken at primary tumor resection. In TCRdb, the 5' RACE reads were re-called with MiXCR into one record per CDR3 protein. The data show about 10,000 distinct CDR3 sequences, 6.1% seen once. The sequenced sample was normal lung tissue next to the tumor, obtained at surgery. Source of these receptors: a male donor with early-stage non-small cell lung cancer.

This chain joins TRBV7-2 and TRBJ2-2; no clear D gene. CDR3 length equals 17 residues. V lost 2 bases, J lost 0 bases, and 13 bases lay in between. CDR1 SGHTA and CDR2 FQGNSA come from the germline V gene. CDR3 bases: TGTGCCAGCAGCTTACTTCCGGCTTCCGCGAACACCGGGGAGCTGTTTTTT. Translating it yields CASSLLPASANTGELFF.

This clonotype has a count of ten or more. This chain uses TRBV25-1 with TRBJ1-6; 7 bases match TRBD1. The trim removed 7 bases at V and 12 bases at J, leaving 12 bases unmatched. The germline CDR1 and CDR2 sequences are MGHDK and SYGVNS. This CDR3 is built from 14 residues. The CDR3 nucleotides are TGTGCCAGCACCGCCGGGACAGCATTAGGACCCCTCCACTTT. Encoded protein: CASTAGTALGPLHF.

This clonotype showed up many times. This chain connects TRBV6-1 to TRBJ1-5, with D hard to call. In germline, CDR1 is MNHNS, CDR2 SASEGT. The CDR3 runs to 15 residues. V shed 1 base and J shed 2 bases, with 9 bases lying between them. This CDR3 reads CASSEGGMGNQPQHF. CDR3 nucleotide sequence: TGTGCCAGCAGTGAAGGGGGAATGGGCAATCAGCCCCAGCATTTT.

This clonotype appeared many times. The gene calls are TRBV6-6 and TRBJ2-5; D unresolved. From germline, CDR1 is MNHNY and CDR2 SVGAGI (reference sequence). The CDR3 consists of 14 residues. Trimming pared 5 bases from V and 3 bases from J, leaving 13 bases between. The CDR3 DNA sequence: TGTGCCAGCAGTGGCCTCGGCCTGAAAGAGACCCAGTACTTC. Translating it yields CASSGLGLKETQYF.

V gene TRBV27 combines with J gene TRBJ2-2; D is unresolved. Looked up from germline, CDR1 is MNHEY and CDR2 is SMNVEV (reference sequence). The CDR3 has 15 amino acids. V was pared by 7 bases and J by 2 bases, with 14 bases between. The CDR3 sequence: CASKAHQSNTGELFF. The CDR3 DNA sequence: TGTGCCAGCAAAGCCCACCAGAGCAACACCGGGGAGCTGTTTTTT.

This clonotype was detected many times. The chain employs TRBV11-2 and TRBJ2-1; maybe TRBD2 (6 bases). Trimming cost V 4 bases and J 0 bases, with 13 bases left between them. The CDR3 extends over 16 amino acids. Germline CDR1 and CDR2: SGHAT and FQNNGV. CDR3 residues: CASSSLTEGSYNEQFF. DNA for the CDR3: TGTGCCAGCAGCTCCCTAACGGAGGGCTCCTACAATGAGCAGTTCTTC.

In this sample, this clonotype turned up many times. The genes are TRBV10-3 and TRBJ2-3; 16 bases map to TRBD2. In germline, CDR1 is ENHRY, CDR2 SYGVKD. CDR3 length: 17 amino acids. V lost 10 bases and J lost 2; bases outside the gene matches: 9. The chain's CDR3 is CASGTSGGVENTDTQYF. The DNA of the CDR3 is TGTGCCAGTGGGACTAGCGGGGGGGTCGAGAACACAGATACGCAGTATTTT.

This clonotype has a count of ten or more. This chain connects TRBV20-1 to TRBJ2-7; D uncertain. Looked up from germline, CDR1 is DFQATT and CDR2 is SNEGSKA (reference sequence). V shed 3 bases and J shed 4 bases, with 7 bases lying between them. The CDR3 sequence is 11 residues long. The CDR3 loop is CSASDEYEQYF. The CDR3, as DNA: TGCAGTGCTAGCGATGAGTACGAGCAGTACTTC.

Ten or more counts support this clonotype. V usage is TRBV9 and J usage is TRBJ2-1; no definite D call. V was cut by 5 bases and J by 0 bases, with 6 bases left in between. Looked up from germline, CDR1 is SGDLS and CDR2 is YYNGEE. This CDR3 has 13 amino acids. The CDR3 region has the DNA TGTGCCAGCAGTCTAAGCTCCTACAATGAGCAGTTCTTC. Amino acids: CASSLSSYNEQFF.

This clonotype was seen at least ten times. A much larger clone differs from this one at a single base, so this may be a read error. This chain connects TRBV7-9 to TRBJ2-7; 7 bases agree with TRBD2. The CDR3 loop spans 16 amino acids. In germline, CDR1 is SEHNR, CDR2 FQNEAQ (reference sequence). CDR3 residues: CASSLSYGAGRAEQHF. CDR3 coding DNA: TGTGCCAGCAGCTTAAGTTATGGAGCGGGACGGGCCGAGCAGCACTTC.

This clonotype was observed many times. V and J are TRBV6-6 and TRBJ2-1; TRBD1 matches at 9 bases. CDR1 is MNHNY, CDR2 SVGAGI, per germline (reference sequence). J was trimmed by 5 bases and V by 0 bases; bases with no gene match: 2. This CDR3 region has 15 residues. CDR3 nucleotides: TGTGCCAGCAGTTACTCCCGGACAGGGGACAATGAGCAGTTCTTC. Translating gives CASSYSRTGDNEQFF.

Judged by abundance, this clonotype is medium-sized. This chain uses TRBV5-6 with TRBJ2-3; unclear D gene. V lost 6 bases and J lost 3, with 14 bases in between. Germline-derived CDR1 and CDR2 are SGHDT and YYEEEE. CDR3 length: 14 amino acids. DNA of the CDR3: TGTGCCAGCACCTTACAAAGGGTTACAGATACGCAGTATTTT. Translating gives CASTLQRVTDTQYF.

In its sample, this clonotype is medium-sized. The chain couples TRBV6-1 to TRBJ1-5; tentatively, D is TRBD1 (5 bases). The CDR3 extends over 14 amino acids. In germline, CDR1 is MNHNS, CDR2 SASEGT. Trimming left V 2 bases short and J 5 bases short, with 10 bases between. DNA of the CDR3: TGTGCCAGCAGTGAAAGTGGGGCCGATCAGCCCCAGCATTTT. It specifies CASSESGADQPQHF.

The chain carries TRBV7-6 and TRBJ2-1, with 9 bases that match TRBD2. The CDR3 totals 15 residues. V was clipped by 1 base and J by 6 bases; unmatched bases: 4. The germline CDR1 and CDR2 sequences are SGHVS and FNYEAQ. CDR3 loop: CASSLGGGDINEQFF. The CDR3, as DNA: TGTGCCAGCAGCTTAGGCGGGGGGGATATCAATGAGCAGTTCTTC.